This T cell receptor beta chain was profiled in a study of neurological immune-mediated disorders. Study findings and constraints: There were no CDR3 amino acid sequences shared by expanded clones across subjects, a result suggesting private repertoires in all groups. Multiple sclerosis, the disease with the least TCR clonal expansion, fell below healthy controls, whereas HTLV-1-associated myelopathy showed the most.

The V gene's germline CDR1 is SQVTM and CDR2 ANQGSEA. The CDR3 is made up of 12 amino acids. V was shortened by 6 bases and J by 8 bases, with 14 bases between the two germline ends. The time point is: longitudinal time-point 3. The method for making cDNA was 5'RACE, and it used 10-nucleotide random UMIs. TCRdb re-called the 5' RACE reads through MiXCR, storing one row per CDR3 protein. The sample has around 100,000 distinct CDR3 sequences, about a tenth seen once. This clonotype has at least ten counts. Its antigen is as yet unknown. The chain joins TRBV29-1 to TRBJ1-3; the D gene is possibly TRBD1 (6 bases). This clonotype was obtained from a female donor with HTLV-1-associated myelopathy (HAM/TSP). The sample taken for sequencing was PBMCs. CDR3 residues: CSVLGGWDTIYF. The CDR3 DNA is TGCAGCGTGCTGGGGGGCTGGGACACCATATATTTT.